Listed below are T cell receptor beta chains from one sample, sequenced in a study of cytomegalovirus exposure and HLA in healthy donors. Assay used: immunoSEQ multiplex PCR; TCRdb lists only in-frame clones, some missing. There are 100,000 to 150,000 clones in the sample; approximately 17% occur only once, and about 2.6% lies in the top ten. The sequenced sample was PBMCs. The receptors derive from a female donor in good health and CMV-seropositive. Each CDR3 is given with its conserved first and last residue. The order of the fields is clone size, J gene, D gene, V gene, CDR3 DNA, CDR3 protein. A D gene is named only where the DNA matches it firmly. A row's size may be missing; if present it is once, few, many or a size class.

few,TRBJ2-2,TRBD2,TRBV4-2,TGTGCCAGCAGCCATTTGCTAGCGGGAGGGGATACCGGGGAGCTGTTTTTT,CASSHLLAGGDTGELFF
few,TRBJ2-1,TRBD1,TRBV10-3,TGTGCCATCACCGCGGACAGGGGGAACTACAATGAGCAGTTCTTC,CAITADRGNYNEQFF
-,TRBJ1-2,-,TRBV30,TGTGCCTGGAGCCCGTTGGGCAGACGGGGTAACTATGGCTACACCTTC,CAWSPLGRRGNYGYTF
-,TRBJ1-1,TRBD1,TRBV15,TGTGCCACCAGCAGAGGAAAGGGGGCCATGAACACTGAAGCTTTCTTT,CATSRGKGAMNTEAFF
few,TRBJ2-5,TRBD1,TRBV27,TGTGCCAGCAGTTTAGGGACAGGGACAGGAGTAGGGGAGACCCAGTACTTC,CASSLGTGTGVGETQYF
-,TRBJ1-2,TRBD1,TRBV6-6,TGTGCCAGCAGTCCTGGGACAGTACTAAACTATGGCTACACCTTC,CASSPGTVLNYGYTF
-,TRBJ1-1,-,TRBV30,TGTGCCTGGAGTCCCAGGGACTTTGAAGCTTTCTTT,CAWSPRDFEAFF
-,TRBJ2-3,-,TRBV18,TGTGCCAGCTCACCGGAGAGTCGGGCGGGTTCCCCACGGGTCACAGATACGCAGTATTTT,CASSPESRAGSPRVTDTQYF
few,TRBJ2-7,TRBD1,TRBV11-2,TGTGCCAGCAGCCCGAGGGACAGGTTGATCTCCTACGAGCAGTACTTC,CASSPRDRLISYEQYF
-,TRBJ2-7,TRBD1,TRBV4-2,TGTGCCAGCAGCCAAAACCCTCCGAGGACAGGGTTGACCTACGAGCAGTACTTC,CASSQNPPRTGLTYEQYF
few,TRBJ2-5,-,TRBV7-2,TGTGCCAGCAGCCGGGGGGCTCAAGAGACCCAGTACTTC,CASSRGAQETQYF
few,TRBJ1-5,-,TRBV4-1,TGCGCCAGCAGCCTAGGGGTGGGCAATCAGCCCCAGCATTTT,CASSLGVGNQPQHF
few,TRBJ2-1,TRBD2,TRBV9,TGTGCCAGCAGCGCCCCCTCGAGCGGGGGGTTCTCCTACAATGAGCAGTTCTTC,CASSAPSSGGFSYNEQFF
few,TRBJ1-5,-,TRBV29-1,TGCAGCGTTCGACAGCCCAATCAGCCCCAGCATTTT,CSVRQPNQPQHF
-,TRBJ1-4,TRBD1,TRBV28,TGTGCCAGCAGGGCAGGGGGCGAGGGTGAAAAACTGTTTTTT,CASRAGGEGEKLFF
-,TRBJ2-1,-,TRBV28,TGTGCCAGCAGTTTTAGTTACTCCTACAATGAGCAGTTCTTC,CASSFSYSYNEQFF